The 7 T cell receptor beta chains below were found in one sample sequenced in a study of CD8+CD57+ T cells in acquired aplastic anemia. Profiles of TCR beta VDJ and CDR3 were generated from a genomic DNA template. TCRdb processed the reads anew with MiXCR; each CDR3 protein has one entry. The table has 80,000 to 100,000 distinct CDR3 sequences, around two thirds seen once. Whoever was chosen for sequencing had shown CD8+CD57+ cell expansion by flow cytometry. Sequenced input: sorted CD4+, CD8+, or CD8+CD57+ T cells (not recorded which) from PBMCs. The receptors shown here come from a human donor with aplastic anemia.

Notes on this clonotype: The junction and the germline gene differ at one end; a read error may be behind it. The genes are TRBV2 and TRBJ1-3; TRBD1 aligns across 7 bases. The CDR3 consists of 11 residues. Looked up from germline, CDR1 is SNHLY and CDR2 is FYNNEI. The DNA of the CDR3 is TGTGCCAGCAGACCCGACAGGGACGGAGATTTT. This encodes CASRPDRDGDF.

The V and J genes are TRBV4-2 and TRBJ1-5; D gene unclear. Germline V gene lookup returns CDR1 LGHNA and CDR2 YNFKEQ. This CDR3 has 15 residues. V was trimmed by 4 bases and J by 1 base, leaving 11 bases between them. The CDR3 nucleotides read TGTGCCAGCAGCCCGTATTCAGACAGCAATCAGCCCCAGCATTTT. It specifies CASSPYSDSNQPQHF.

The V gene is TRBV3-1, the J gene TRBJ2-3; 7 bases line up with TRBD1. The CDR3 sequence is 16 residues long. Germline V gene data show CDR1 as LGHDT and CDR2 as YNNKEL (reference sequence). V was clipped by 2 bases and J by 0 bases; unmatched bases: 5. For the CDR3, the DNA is TGTGCCAGCAGCCAACGACAGGGAACTAGCACAGATACGCAGTATTTT. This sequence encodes CASSQRQGTSTDTQYF.

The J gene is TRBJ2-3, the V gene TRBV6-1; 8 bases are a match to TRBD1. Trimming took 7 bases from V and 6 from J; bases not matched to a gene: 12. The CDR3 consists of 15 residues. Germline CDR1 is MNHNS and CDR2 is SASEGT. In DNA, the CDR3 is TGTGCCAGCACCCGAGGGACAGGTAGACAGGATACGCAGTATTTT. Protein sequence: CASTRGTGRQDTQYF.

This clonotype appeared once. The CDR3 region is CAIRDRSGSVNEQFF. The DNA for the CDR3 is TGTGCCATCAGGGACCGCAGCGGGTCGGTCAATGAGCAGTTCTTC. The chain recombines TRBV10-3 with TRBJ2-1; D perhaps matches TRBD2 (6 bases). Germline values: CDR1 ENHRY, CDR2 SYGVKD. CDR3 length: 15 amino acids. Trimming shortened V by 6 bases and J by 6 bases, and 18 bases separated the two germline ends.

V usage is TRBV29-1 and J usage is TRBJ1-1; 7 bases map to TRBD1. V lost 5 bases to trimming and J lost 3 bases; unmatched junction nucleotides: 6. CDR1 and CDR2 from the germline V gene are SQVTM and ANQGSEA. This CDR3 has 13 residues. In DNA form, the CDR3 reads TGCAGCGTTTCAGGGGGAGCTTACACTGAAGCTTTCTTT. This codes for CSVSGGAYTEAFF.

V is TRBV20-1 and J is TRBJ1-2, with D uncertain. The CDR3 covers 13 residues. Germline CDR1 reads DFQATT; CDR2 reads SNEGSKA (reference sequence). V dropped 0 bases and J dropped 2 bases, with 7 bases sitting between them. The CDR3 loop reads CSAREGGNYGYTF. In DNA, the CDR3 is TGCAGTGCTAGAGAAGGAGGAAACTATGGCTACACCTTC.